These 9 T cell receptor beta chains came from one sample sequenced in a study of neurological immune-mediated disorders. TCRdb independently ran MiXCR on the 5' RACE reads; one entry per CDR3 protein. The table has under 85,000 distinct CDR3 sequences, approximately 10% seen once. The specimen was PBMCs. These TCRs come from a middle-aged man in good health.

Remarks on this clonotype: A much larger clone is a single base away; this may be a read error. The V gene is TRBV2, the J gene TRBJ1-1, with D possibly TRBD1 on 6 matching bases. From germline, CDR1 is SNHLY and CDR2 FYNNEI. The CDR3 is made up of 13 amino acids. For the CDR3, the DNA is TGTGTCAGCAGAGGACAGCCGAACACTGAAGCTTTCTTT. Translated: CVSRGQPNTEAFF.

Many counts were recorded for this clonotype. The V and J genes are TRBV9 and TRBJ1-5; TRBD1 is a possible D gene (6 bases). Deletions cut 0 bases from V and 5 bases from J, with 12 bases between. The CDR3 has 15 residues. Germline assignment: CDR1 SGDLS and CDR2 YYNGEE. DNA of the CDR3: TGTGCCAGCAGCGTAGGTCAGGGGATTGATCAGCCCCAGCATTTT. Translating gives CASSVGQGIDQPQHF.

This clonotype was counted at least ten times. The chain joins TRBV14 to TRBJ1-4; D gene ambiguous. Between the trimmed V and J ends, which lost 5 bases and 7 bases, there was a span of 14 bases. The CDR3 consists of 14 residues. Germline CDR1 is SGHDN and CDR2 is FVKESK. CDR3 sequence reads: CASSDGPVTEKLFF. The CDR3 DNA is TGTGCCAGCAGCGACGGCCCGGTGACTGAAAAACTGTTTTTT. Supplemented by reference TRBV14 and TRBJ1-4, the full variable domain reads EAGVTQFPSHSVIEKGQTVTLRCDPISGHDNLYWYRRVMGKEIKFLLHFVKESKQDESGMPNNRFLAERTGGTYSTLKVQPAELEDSGVYFCASSDGPVTEKLFFGSGTQLSVL.

This clonotype appeared many times. The V call is TRBV5-1, the J call TRBJ1-6; D might be TRBD1 (6 bases). CDR3 length equals 14 residues. V shed 3 bases and J shed 7 bases, with 11 bases lying between them. Germline-derived CDR1 and CDR2 are SGHRS and YFSETQ. The CDR3 here is CASSSGHQNSPLHF. In DNA, the CDR3 is TGCGCCAGCAGCTCGGGACATCAGAATTCACCCCTCCACTTT.

In its sample, this clonotype was seen many times. The chain joins TRBV10-3 to TRBJ2-1; 10 bases are a match to TRBD2. The CDR3 contains 13 residues. The germline V gene has CDR1 ENHRY and CDR2 SYGVKD. Trimming removed 7 bases from V and 8 bases from J; junction bases left unmatched: 5. This chain's CDR3 is CAIKSGGADEQFF. In DNA form, the CDR3 reads TGTGCCATCAAAAGCGGGGGGGCCGATGAGCAGTTCTTC.

This clonotype was seen many times. The chain employs TRBV20-1 and TRBJ1-2; D remains unclear. The CDR3 is 13 residues long. Germline V lookup: CDR1 DFQATT, CDR2 SNEGSKA (reference sequence). The ends were cut back, 3 bases at V and 7 bases at J, with 15 bases in the middle. The CDR3 reads CSARVSGVGGYTF. As DNA, the CDR3 is TGCAGTGCTAGGGTTTCGGGAGTAGGTGGCTACACCTTC.

This clonotype was observed a few times. The chain employs TRBV3-1 and TRBJ1-2; D perhaps matches TRBD1 (6 bases). CDR3 length: 13 residues. CDR1 is LGHDT, CDR2 YNNKEL, per germline (reference sequence). V gave up 4 bases and J gave up 8 bases, with 14 bases separating them. CDR3 nucleotide sequence: TGTGCCAGCAGCCCGGGGGGGCGGGGAGGCTACACCTTC. It translates to CASSPGGRGGYTF.

This clonotype was observed many times. The chain joins TRBV6-5 to TRBJ2-3, with 7 bases aligning to TRBD2. V lost 8 bases to trimming and J lost 9 bases; unmatched junction nucleotides: 8. The CDR3 totals 12 residues. Germline V gives CDR1 MNHEY, CDR2 SVGAGI. CDR3 region: CASGAGERTQYF. CDR3 DNA sequence: TGTGCCAGCGGGGCGGGGGAGAGAACGCAGTATTTT.

The V call is TRBV7-9, the J call TRBJ2-1; D is possibly TRBD2 (5 bases). The CDR3 runs 15 residues. Germline CDR1 reads SEHNR; CDR2 reads FQNEAQ (reference sequence). Trimming took off 4 bases at V and 4 bases at J, with 14 bases between the two ends. The CDR3 bases are TGTGCCAGCAGCTCCCCGAGGGAGCAATACAATGAGCAGTTCTTC. This translates into CASSSPREQYNEQFF.